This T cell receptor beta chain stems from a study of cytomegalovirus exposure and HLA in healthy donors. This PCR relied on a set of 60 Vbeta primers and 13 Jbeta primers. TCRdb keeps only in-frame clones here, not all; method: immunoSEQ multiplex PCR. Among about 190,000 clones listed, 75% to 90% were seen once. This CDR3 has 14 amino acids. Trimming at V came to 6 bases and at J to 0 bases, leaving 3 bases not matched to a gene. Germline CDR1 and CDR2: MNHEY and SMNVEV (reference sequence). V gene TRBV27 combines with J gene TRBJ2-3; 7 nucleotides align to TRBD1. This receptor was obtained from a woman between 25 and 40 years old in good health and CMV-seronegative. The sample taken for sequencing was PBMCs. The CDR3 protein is CASRLTGSTDTQYF. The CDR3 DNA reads TGTGCCAGCAGGCTGACAGGGAGCACAGATACGCAGTATTTT.